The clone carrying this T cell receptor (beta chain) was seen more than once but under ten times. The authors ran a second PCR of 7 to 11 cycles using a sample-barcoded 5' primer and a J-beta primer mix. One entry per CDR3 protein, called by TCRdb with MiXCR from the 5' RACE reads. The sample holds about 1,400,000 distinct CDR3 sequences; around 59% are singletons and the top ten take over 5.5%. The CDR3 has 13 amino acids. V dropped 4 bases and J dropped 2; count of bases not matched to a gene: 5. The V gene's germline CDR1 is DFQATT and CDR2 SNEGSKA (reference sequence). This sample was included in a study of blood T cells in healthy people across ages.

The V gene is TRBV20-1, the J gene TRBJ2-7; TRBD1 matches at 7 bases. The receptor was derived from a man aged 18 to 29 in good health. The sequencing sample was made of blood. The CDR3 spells CSATGQVTYEQYF. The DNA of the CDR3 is TGCAGTGCTACTGGACAGGTGACCTACGAGCAGTACTTC.